The sequence of this T cell receptor beta chain was determined in a study of CD8+ T cells in alopecia areata. This clone was detected only once. As for treatment: oral pan-JAK inhibitor, 5-10 mg twice daily. Once RNA had been extracted, it was reverse transcribed into cDNA to act as the sequencing template. Sequenced by immunoSEQ multiplex PCR; TCRdb stores in-frame clones only, minus some. Of some 190,000 clones listed, 51% are singletons. The V and J ends lost 10 bases and 4 bases respectively, with 15 bases between them. This CDR3 is built from 13 residues. CDR1 and CDR2 (germline): SGHRS, YFSETQ. This chain links TRBV5-1 with TRBJ1-5; D is perhaps TRBD1 (6 bases). The source was CD8+ T cells sorted from blood, collected at week 52, from a patient treated with tofacitinib. The receptor was isolated from a human donor with alopecia areata. The CDR3 nucleotides read TGCGCCCCCGGGGGTCAGGGGAATCAGCCCCAGCATTTT. Translation gives CAPGGQGNQPQHF.